These 17 T cell receptor beta chains were all obtained from the same sample, sequenced in a study of blood T cell repertoires in COVID-19. Profiled with immunoSEQ multiplex PCR; TCRdb holds only in-frame clones, not every one. The profile shows approximately 92,000 clones, approximately 86% of them singletons. The sample was peripheral blood. These receptors originate from a man aged 50-59 years with acute or convalescent COVID-19.

This clone was counted many times. The V call is TRBV29-1, the J call TRBJ2-3, with a possible D match to TRBD1 (6 bases). There are 17 residues in the CDR3. V lost 4 bases, J lost 0 bases, and 20 bases lay in between. Germline CDR1 is SQVTM and CDR2 is ANQGSEA. The CDR3 here is CSVVKDETGTSTDTQYF. Here the CDR3 DNA reads TGCAGCGTTGTAAAGGATGAGACAGGCACTAGCACAGATACGCAGTATTTT.

Of note for this clone: In the same sample, other DNA sequences code for this CDR3. This chain connects TRBV29-1 to TRBJ1-5; TRBD1 might be the D (6 bases). Trimming shortened V by 4 bases and J by 7 bases, and 14 bases separated the two germline ends. The CDR3 has 13 residues. The germline CDR1 and CDR2 sequences are SQVTM and ANQGSEA. The CDR3 loop is CSVAGGGGQPQHF. The DNA of the CDR3 is TGCAGCGTTGCGGGGGGCGGGGGGCAGCCCCAGCATTTT.

The CDR3 sequence is CASSFTGYGYTF. DNA of the CDR3: TGTGCCAGCAGTTTCACAGGCTATGGCTACACCTTC. The chain carries TRBV28 and TRBJ1-2; the D gene is possibly TRBD1 (5 bases). The CDR3 has 12 amino acids. Germline loops: CDR1 MDHEN, CDR2 SYDVKM. V shed 3 bases and J shed 4 bases, with 6 bases lying between them.

The sample holds a few counts of this clone. This chain uses TRBV4-1 with TRBJ1-6, with TRBD1 identical over 7 bases. The CDR3 is 20 residues long. V trimming: 0 bases; J trimming: 8 bases; junction bases outside the gene matches: 19. Germline CDR1 and CDR2: MGHRA and YSYEKL. The CDR3 DNA reads TGCGCCAGCAGCCAAGATCCTTCGGGACAGAGGTCTGTTTTCGATTCACCCCTCCACTTT. Translated, it gives CASSQDPSGQRSVFDSPLHF.

The chain has TRBV10-2 and TRBJ2-7, with 7 bases aligning to TRBD1. CDR3 length: 15 amino acids. Per germline, CDR1 WSHSY and CDR2 SAAADI. The J segment lost 0 bases and the V segment lost 3 bases, leaving 5 bases of the junction unmatched. Here the CDR3 DNA reads TGCGCCAGCAGTGAAAACAGGGGCCCCTCCTACGAGCAGTACTTC. This encodes CASSENRGPSYEQYF.

The CDR3 loop reads CASSGLTNNEQFF. Here the CDR3 DNA reads TGTGCCAGCAGCGGACTAACAAACAATGAGCAGTTCTTC. The rearrangement joins TRBV27 to TRBJ2-1; weak D call: TRBD2 (6 bases). V was pared by 6 bases and J by 5 bases, with 11 bases between. CDR3 size: 13 residues. Germline lookup yields CDR1 MNHEY and CDR2 SMNVEV (reference sequence).

The chain is built from TRBV7-9 and TRBJ2-7; TRBD1 agrees at 8 bases. The CDR3 is 14 amino acids. V lost 4 bases, J lost 11 bases, and 13 bases stayed unmatched. Germline CDR1 and CDR2: SEHNR and FQNEAQ (reference sequence). CDR3 residues: CASSSEDRVAQKYF. The CDR3 DNA is TGTGCCAGCAGCTCTGAGGACAGGGTTGCCCAGAAGTACTTC.

The CDR3 protein is CASSYLAGFTDTQYF. The CDR3 DNA follows: TGTGCCAGCAGTTATCTAGCGGGCTTCACAGATACGCAGTATTTT. The chain links TRBV6-2 or TRBV6-3 to TRBJ2-3; 8 nucleotides match TRBD2. The length of the CDR3 is 15 residues. Germline trimming cut 3 bases from V and 2 bases from J; bases unmatched to any gene: 4. The V gene's germline CDR1 is MNHEY and CDR2 SVGEGT.

This rearrangement joins TRBV6-5 to TRBJ2-5; TRBD2 agrees at 7 bases. Germline assignment: CDR1 MNHEY and CDR2 SVGAGI. The V segment lost 6 bases and the J segment 0 bases; nucleotides outside the gene matches: 7. This CDR3 contains 15 residues. The CDR3 region has the DNA TGTGCCAGCAGCATTAGCGGGTTATACCAAGAGACCCAGTACTTC. Protein: CASSISGLYQETQYF.

The CDR3 loop is CASGLADSGLLFF. The CDR3 bases are TGTGCTAGTGGTTTGGCGGACAGCGGTCTACTGTTTTTT. This rearrangement joins TRBV12-5 to TRBJ1-4, with D maybe TRBD1 (6 bases). The CDR3 runs 13 residues. The germline V gene encodes CDR1 LGHNT and CDR2 FRNRAP. V lost 1 base, J lost 13 bases, and 13 bases lay in between.

The J gene is TRBJ2-6, the V gene TRBV9; D is possibly TRBD2 (6 bases). The CDR3 consists of 17 residues. V was shortened by 4 bases and J by 4 bases, with 18 bases between the two germline ends. Germline V gene sequence: CDR1 SGDLS, CDR2 YYNGEE. CDR3 DNA sequence: TGTGCCAGCAGCCCGGTCCCAACTAGCTCCGGGGCCAACGTCCTGACTTTC. Translating it yields CASSPVPTSSGANVLTF.

This rearrangement joins TRBV7-3 to TRBJ2-1, with 7 bases matching TRBD2. This CDR3 region has 13 residues. Germline lookup yields CDR1 SGHTA and CDR2 FQGTGA. The V segment lost 2 bases and the J segment 10 bases; nucleotides outside the gene matches: 5. CDR3 loop: CASSLDGGREQFF. The CDR3 nucleotides are TGTGCCAGCAGCTTAGATGGCGGGAGAGAGCAGTTCTTC.

The chain employs TRBV5-1 and TRBJ2-1, with TRBD1 matching 8 bases. Germline V gene lookup returns CDR1 SGHRS and CDR2 YFSETQ. Unmatched junction bases numbered 6, after V lost 0 bases and J lost 10 bases. This CDR3 is 14 amino acids long. CDR3 amino acids: CASSLGQGAWEQFF. CDR3 coding DNA: TGCGCCAGCAGCTTGGGCCAGGGGGCGTGGGAGCAGTTCTTC.

The V call is TRBV10-1, the J call TRBJ1-2, with D possibly matching TRBD1 (5 bases). The ends were cut back, 3 bases at V and 5 bases at J, with 16 bases in the middle. The germline CDR1 and CDR2 sequences are WNHNN and SYGVQD (reference sequence). The CDR3 contains 15 residues. CDR3 sequence (DNA): TGCGCCAGCAGTGAAGACTGGACAATTATTTATGGCTACACCTTC. Translated, it gives CASSEDWTIIYGYTF.

The genes are TRBV27 and TRBJ1-3; D gene uncertain. The CDR3 spans 17 residues. CDR1 and CDR2 from the germline V gene are MNHEY and SMNVEV (reference sequence). Trimming stripped 5 bases from V and 0 bases from J, with 17 bases between. The CDR3: CASSTTSPLISGNTIYF. The CDR3 region has the DNA TGTGCCAGCAGTACCACGAGTCCACTCATCTCTGGAAACACCATATATTTT.

In this sample, this clone turned up a few times. The chain carries TRBV4-3 and TRBJ1-2; D may be TRBD1 (5 bases). Germline assignment: CDR1 LGHNA and CDR2 YSLEER. V shed 0 bases and J shed 4 bases, with 12 bases lying between them. This CDR3 is 15 amino acids long. The CDR3 DNA follows: TGCGCCAGCAGCCAAGATAAGGGGATAGGCTATGGCTACACCTTC. Translated: CASSQDKGIGYGYTF.

This clone appeared once. The V call is TRBV28, the J call TRBJ1-1, with unresolved D. CDR3 length equals 15 residues. V was cut by 6 bases and J by 10 bases, with 24 bases left in between. The germline V gene encodes CDR1 MDHEN and CDR2 SYDVKM. CDR3 DNA: TGTGCCAGCAGGATCCAGGACCGGCTAGCTTCTCGAGCTTTCTTT. Translated, it gives CASRIQDRLASRAFF.